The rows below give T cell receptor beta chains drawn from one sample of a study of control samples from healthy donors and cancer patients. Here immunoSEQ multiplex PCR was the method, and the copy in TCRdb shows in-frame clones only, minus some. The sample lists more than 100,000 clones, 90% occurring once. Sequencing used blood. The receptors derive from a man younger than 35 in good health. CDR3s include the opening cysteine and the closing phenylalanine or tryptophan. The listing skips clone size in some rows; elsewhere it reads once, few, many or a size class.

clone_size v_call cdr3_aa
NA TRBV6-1 CASSSLAGEETQYF
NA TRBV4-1 CASSQELAGGSYEQYF
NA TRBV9 CASSSRRDRAVLTF
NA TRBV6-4 CASSSQGGTGELFF
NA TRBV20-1 CSGLWGHEQYF
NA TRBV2 CASQRLVGETQYF
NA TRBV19 CASRKREGQYEQFF
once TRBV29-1 CSVEVSLAGGFADTQYF
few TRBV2 CASSEGTHLSSYEQYF
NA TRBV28 CASTGTHNQPQHF
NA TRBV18 CASSPRDNEAFF
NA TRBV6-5 CASHDGGTAFYGYTF
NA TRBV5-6 CASSYLPGLSYEQYF
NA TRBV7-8 CASSLSISSGRVETQYF
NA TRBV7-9 CASSFKTDPQSTDTQYF
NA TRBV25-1 CASSRGWETSGTDTQYF
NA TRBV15 CATSRDLADTQYF
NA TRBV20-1 CSAYTNEQFF
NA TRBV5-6 CASSRRDAYNSPLHF
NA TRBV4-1 CASSQKSMRGPQQNEKLFF
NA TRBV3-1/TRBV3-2 CASSQDQGLPPYF
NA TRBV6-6 CASRLDPSSYNEQFF
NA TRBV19 CASSIPGRSGTEAFF
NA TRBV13 CASSSQGSGNTIYF
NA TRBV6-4 CASSDSRQGFSQDRFNEQFF
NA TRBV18 CASRGGEVPDTQYF
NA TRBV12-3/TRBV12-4 CASSGGTDNEQFF